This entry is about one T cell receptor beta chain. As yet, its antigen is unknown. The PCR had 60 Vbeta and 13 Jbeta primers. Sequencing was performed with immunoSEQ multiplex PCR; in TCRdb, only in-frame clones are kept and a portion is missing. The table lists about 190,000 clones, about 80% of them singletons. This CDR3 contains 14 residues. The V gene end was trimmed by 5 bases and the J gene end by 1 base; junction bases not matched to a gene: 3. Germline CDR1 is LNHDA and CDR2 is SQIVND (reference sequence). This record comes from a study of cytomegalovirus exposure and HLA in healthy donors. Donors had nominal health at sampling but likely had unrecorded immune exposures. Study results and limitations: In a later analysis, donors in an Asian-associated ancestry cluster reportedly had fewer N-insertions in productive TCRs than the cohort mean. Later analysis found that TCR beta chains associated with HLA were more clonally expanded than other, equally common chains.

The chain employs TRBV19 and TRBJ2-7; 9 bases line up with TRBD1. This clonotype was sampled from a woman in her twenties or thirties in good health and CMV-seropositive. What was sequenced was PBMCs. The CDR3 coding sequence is TGTGCCAGTAGTTTCGGACAGGGGTCCTACGAGCAGTACTTC. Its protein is CASSFGQGSYEQYF.